This TCR beta chain was recorded in a study of T cell clones after liver transplantation. About the study: TCRbeta sequencing after a pre-transplant mixed lymphocyte reaction identified graft-donor-reactive clones, later tracked in post-transplant blood. Samples came pre-transplant, pre-randomization before withdrawal, and post-randomization after withdrawal ended. Study-wide results and caveats: Low donor cell numbers restricted donor-reactive repertoire measurement in a couple of subjects. In 5 of 8 subjects, circulating graft-donor-reactive CD4 TCRbeta sequences fell significantly after transplant.

With respect to this clone: Its specificity is not known.

The assay was immunoSEQ multiplex PCR, and TCRdb's table has in-frame clones only and misses some. The sample records about 80,000 clones, nearly 85% being singletons. V gave up 5 bases and J gave up 6 bases; unmatched junction bases: 16. The CDR3 spans 17 residues. Per germline, CDR1 SEHNR and CDR2 FQNEAQ (reference sequence). The sequencing used CD4+ T cells from blood, collected just over 45 months after liver transplant. The chain is built from TRBV7-9 and TRBJ2-1; 7 bases match TRBD1. This TCR came from a human patient who received a liver transplant. The graft donor may have given rise to some T cells. The CDR3 reads CASSLRDSSLVFNEQFF. DNA of the CDR3: TGTGCCAGCAGCCTCCGGGACAGCTCACTCGTTTTCAATGAGCAGTTCTTC.